The T cell receptor (beta chain) described here comes from a study of blood T cell repertoires in COVID-19. Across the study: Some COVID-19 samples were acute and others convalescent; all came from the United States, Italy and Spain.

As handled by the study authors: By means of reference gene primer amplification, nucleated cell counts were estimated. The table came from immunoSEQ multiplex PCR; TCRdb's copy has only in-frame clones and leaves some out. The V and J calls and clone size are taken from that table; D and trimming were inferred from the DNA. The table has some 330,000 clones, roughly 90% seen once. This clone appeared a single time. At one of its ends the junction is not consistent with the germline gene, which may arise from a read error. Participants' own reports of clinical history determined their cohort assignment. For recovered donors of Cohort 3, there were two negative PCRs, clearance, or symptom resolution. The germline CDR1 and CDR2 sequences are SNHLY and FYNNEI. The CDR3 runs 13 residues.

The receptor was derived from a woman in her twenties or thirties who had recovered from COVID-19. The J gene is TRBJ2-3, the V gene TRBV2, with 7 bases aligning to TRBD1. Sequenced material: PBMCs or T cells enriched from blood (not recorded which). Written as DNA, the CDR3 is TGTGCCAGCAGTGTGGACAGGTCAGAAACGCAGTATTTT. As protein: CASSVDRSETQYF.